This T cell receptor beta chain was observed in a study of blood T cell repertoires in COVID-19. Study-wide context: T cells, B-cell-depleted T cells, or PBMCs supplied cDNA or gDNA.

Clones were read by immunoSEQ multiplex PCR, and TCRdb kept only the in-frame ones, dropping some. This table holds approximately 170,000 clones, about 85% found once. Germline V gene lookup returns CDR1 MNHEY and CDR2 SMNVEV (reference sequence). Between the trimmed V and J ends, which lost 6 bases and 4 bases, there was a span of 12 bases. The CDR3 is made up of 13 amino acids. The clonotype was recovered from a man aged 80 or over with COVID-19, enrolled during active disease. The sample was peripheral blood. This chain links TRBV27 with TRBJ1-1, with D maybe TRBD1 (5 bases). The CDR3 DNA reads as TGTGCCAGCAGAACGAATCAGGGCACTGAAGCTTTCTTT. It encodes CASRTNQGTEAFF.